This TCR beta chain was sequenced during a study of vaccination effects on CD4 cells after COVID-19. General study findings and limits: Pronounced clonal contraction occurred in clones induced by infection and by vaccine late after vaccination.

With the ViraFEST assay, the study expanded antigen-specific CD4+ T cells using viral peptide pools, then sequenced them. Culturing for about 9 days preceded CD4+ T cell isolation. Each person got two doses of an mRNA SARS-CoV-2 vaccine, BNT162b2 or mRNA-1273. To note about this clone: The antigen is undetermined.

The assay was immunoSEQ multiplex PCR, and TCRdb's table has in-frame clones only and misses some. The table includes 15,000 to 20,000 clones, 70% to 80% detected once. V was pared by 0 bases and J by 4 bases, with 5 bases between. The CDR3 spans 13 residues. Looked up from germline, CDR1 is SGHRS and CDR2 is YFSETQ. The TCR comes from a human donor who received a COVID-19 vaccine. The V call is TRBV5-1, the J call TRBJ2-1; D call uncertain. The material sequenced was CD4+ T cells from PBMCs cultured with HCoV-NL63 spike peptides, taken after COVID-19 vaccination. CDR3 in DNA: TGCGCCAGCAGCTTGGTAGGTTACAATGAGCAGTTCTTC. Encoded protein: CASSLVGYNEQFF.